The 20 T cell receptor beta chains below all came from one sample that was sequenced in a study of identifying expanded T cells in peripheral blood. Some clones are missing from TCRdb's copy, which holds only in-frame ones; the method was immunoSEQ multiplex PCR. The table lists more than 75,000 clones, almost 90% of them singletons, with roughly 3.8% in the top ten. Specimen: blood. The receptors originated from a person aged 18 to 70 in good health.

This chain joins TRBV19 and TRBJ2-3; 10 bases are a match to TRBD1. The CDR3 has 14 amino acids. The V and J ends lost 9 bases and 2 bases, in that order; junction bases with no gene match: 5. In germline, CDR1 is LNHDA, CDR2 SQIVND (reference sequence). The DNA of the CDR3 is TGTGCCAGCACGACAGGGGGCCTCACAGATACGCAGTATTTT. Protein product: CASTTGGLTDTQYF.

V and J are TRBV5-1 and TRBJ1-6; D remains unclear. Germline values: CDR1 SGHRS, CDR2 YFSETQ. The CDR3 runs 15 residues. Trimming stripped 0 bases from V and 9 bases from J, with 13 bases between. CDR3 bases: TGCGCCAGCAGCTTGGAAGGGTTTAGGCCTTCACCCCTCCACTTT. The encoded protein is CASSLEGFRPSPLHF.

This chain joins TRBV28 and TRBJ2-5; D unclear. Trimming shortened V by 3 bases and J by 4 bases, and 6 bases separated the two germline ends. Germline loops: CDR1 MDHEN, CDR2 SYDVKM. There are 12 residues in the CDR3. CDR3 protein: CASSLARETQYF. Written as DNA, the CDR3 is TGTGCCAGCAGTTTGGCCCGAGAGACCCAGTACTTC. Filled out from reference TRBV28 and TRBJ2-5, the complete variable domain reads DVKVTQSSRYLVKRTGEKVFLECVQDMDHENMFWYRQDPGLGLRLIYFSYDVKMKEKGDIPEGYSVSREKKERFSLILESASTNQTSMYLCASSLARETQYFGPGTRLLVL.

The chain is built from TRBV2 and TRBJ2-5; 10 bases agree with TRBD2. Per germline, CDR1 SNHLY and CDR2 FYNNEI. V lost 1 base, J lost 4 bases, and 3 bases stayed unmatched. This CDR3 is 15 amino acids long. This CDR3 reads CASSEGTSGVETQYF. The CDR3 DNA reads as TGTGCCAGCAGTGAAGGAACTAGCGGGGTAGAGACCCAGTACTTC. The whole variable domain, remainder taken from reference TRBV2 and TRBJ2-5, is EPEVTQTPSHQVTQMGQEVILRCVPISNHLYFYWYRQILGQKVEFLVSFYNNEISEKSEIFDDQFSVERPDGSNFTLKIRSTKLEDSAMYFCASSEGTSGVETQYFGPGTRLLVL.

The chain joins TRBV5-4 to TRBJ2-1; 7 nucleotides line up with TRBD1. The CDR3 has 14 residues. The junction had 7 bases not matched to a gene; V was cut back by 4 bases and J by 6 bases. In germline, CDR1 is SGHNT, CDR2 YYREEE (reference sequence). The CDR3 region is CASSHRDSSNEQFF. The CDR3 DNA reads as TGTGCCAGCAGCCACCGGGACAGTTCCAATGAGCAGTTCTTC.

This clone occurred once. This rearrangement joins TRBV15 to TRBJ2-7, with D maybe TRBD1 (6 bases). Trimming pared 10 bases from V and 3 bases from J, leaving 13 bases between. CDR1 is LNHNV and CDR2 is YYDKDF in the germline V gene (reference sequence). The CDR3 loop spans 12 amino acids. This chain's CDR3 is CASSTGNYEQYF. The CDR3 DNA is TGTGCCAGCTCGACAGGTAACTACGAGCAGTACTTC.

This chain uses TRBV7-8 with TRBJ2-3; D is unresolved. The germline V and J ends were trimmed by 4 bases and 4 bases, with 9 bases remaining between them. The germline V gene encodes CDR1 SGHVS and CDR2 FQNEAQ. CDR3 length: 13 amino acids. The CDR3 region has the DNA TGTGCCAGCAGCTCACCTAGGGCAGATACGCAGTATTTT. Translated, it gives CASSSPRADTQYF. Complete variable domain (other parts from reference TRBV7-8 and TRBJ2-3): GAGVSQSPRYKVAKRGQDVALRCDPISGHVSLFWYQQALGQGPEFLTYFQNEAQLDKSGLPSDRFFAERPEGSVSTLKIQRTQQEDSAVYLCASSSPRADTQYFGPGTRLTVL.

A remark on this clone: A read error is possible here, since a much larger clone lies one base away. The chain combines TRBV10-3 with TRBJ2-3; 8 nucleotides align to TRBD2. CDR1 and CDR2 from the germline V gene are ENHRY and SYGVKD. The CDR3 covers 15 residues. CDR3: CASSDSAGGTDTQYF. The CDR3 region has the DNA TGTGCCAGCAGTGACTCAGCGGGGGGCACAGATACGCAGTATTTT.

This chain uses TRBV7-3 with TRBJ2-4, with TRBD1 identical over 7 bases. The CDR3 sequence is 17 residues long. CDR1 is SGHTA, CDR2 FQGTGA, per germline. Unmatched junction bases numbered 10, after V lost 5 bases and J lost 0 bases. This chain's CDR3 is CASSPTAGGVAKNIQYF. Written as DNA, the CDR3 is TGTGCCAGCAGCCCGACGGCAGGGGGTGTAGCCAAAAACATTCAGTACTTC.

V usage is TRBV6-1 and J usage is TRBJ2-7, with D unresolved. The V end was cut by 6 bases, the J end by 5 bases, with 14 bases between. Per the germline V gene, CDR1 is MNHNS and CDR2 is SASEGT. The CDR3 length is 13 residues. For the CDR3, the DNA is TGTGCCAGCAGAACGGACCCCGAGAACGAGCAGTACTTC. Protein sequence: CASRTDPENEQYF.

V is TRBV28 and J is TRBJ1-6; 9 bases fit TRBD1. The germline V gene encodes CDR1 MDHEN and CDR2 SYDVKM. V was clipped by 3 bases and J by 7 bases; unmatched bases: 4. The CDR3 has 15 amino acids. The CDR3 bases are TGTGCCAGCAGTTTGACAGGGGGTAGGAATTCACCCCTCCACTTT. This gives the protein CASSLTGGRNSPLHF.

This clone was found a few times. The chain links TRBV29-1 to TRBJ2-7, with 10 bases that match TRBD1. Germline CDR1 reads SQVTM; CDR2 reads ANQGSEA. CDR3 length: 16 amino acids. Trimming removed 0 bases from V and 7 bases from J; junction bases left unmatched: 12. The CDR3 region is CSVEDQRQGAYGEQYF. CDR3 DNA sequence: TGCAGCGTTGAAGATCAGCGACAGGGGGCCTATGGGGAGCAGTACTTC.

The chain has TRBV21-1 and TRBJ2-2; TRBD2, as called in the table, went unchecked against the DNA. TRBV21-1 is assigned pseudogene status. CDR3 length equals 20 residues. The CDR3 DNA follows: TGTGCCAGCAGCAAAGTCATCGAGACTAGCGGGGGGACGAACACCGGGGAGCTGTTTTTT. Encoded protein: CASSKVIETSGGTNTGELFF.

In this sample, this clone turned up once. The chain carries TRBV2 and TRBJ1-5; 8 nucleotides line up with TRBD1. Unmatched junction bases numbered 4, after V lost 6 bases and J lost 0 bases. Germline V gene data show CDR1 as SNHLY and CDR2 as FYNNEI. This CDR3 is built from 15 residues. The CDR3 nucleotides read TGTGCCAGCAGGCCGGGACAGGCTAGCAATCAGCCCCAGCATTTT. It translates to CASRPGQASNQPQHF.

The V and J genes are TRBV7-6 and TRBJ2-7; tentative D call: TRBD2 (6 bases). The CDR3 runs 15 residues. Between the trimmed V and J ends, which lost 5 bases and 2 bases, there was a span of 16 bases. Germline lookup yields CDR1 SGHVS and CDR2 FNYEAQ. CDR3 in amino acids: CASSDPGTVPYEQYF. CDR3 in DNA: TGTGCCAGCAGCGACCCCGGGACTGTTCCCTACGAGCAGTACTTC. Together with reference TRBV7-6 and TRBJ2-7, the CDR3 gives the full variable domain: GAGVSQSPRYKVTKRGQDVALRCDPISGHVSLYWYRQALGQGPEFLTYFNYEAQQDKSGLPNDRFSAERPEGSISTLTIQRTEQRDSAMYRCASSDPGTVPYEQYFGPGTRLTVT.

The V gene is TRBV10-3, the J gene TRBJ2-1; 8 bases map to TRBD1. Germline V gives CDR1 ENHRY, CDR2 SYGVKD. This CDR3 region has 14 residues. Germline trimming cut 10 bases from V and 4 bases from J; bases unmatched to any gene: 9. The CDR3 region is CATATGAIYNEQFF. The CDR3 DNA reads as TGTGCCACCGCGACAGGGGCCATATACAATGAGCAGTTCTTC.

The rearrangement links TRBV6-4 to TRBJ2-3; D possibly corresponds to TRBD2 (5 bases). The CDR3 contains 13 residues. V was pared by 3 bases and J by 1 base, with 5 bases between. The V gene's germline CDR1 is MRHNA and CDR2 SNTAGT. The CDR3 coding sequence is TGTGCCAGCAGTGAAGCGGGCACAGATACGCAGTATTTT. This codes for CASSEAGTDTQYF.

V is TRBV5-1 and J is TRBJ2-2, with TRBD2 matching over 12 bases. Germline CDR1 SGHRS, CDR2 YFSETQ. Trimming cost V 4 bases and J 2 bases; bases outside gene matches: 6. The CDR3 length is 17 residues. The DNA for the CDR3 is TGCGCCAGCAGCGTGACTAGCGGGGGTGATAACACCGGGGAGCTGTTTTTT. It translates to CASSVTSGGDNTGELFF.

The gene calls are TRBV6-1 and TRBJ1-5; 7 bases align to TRBD1. The V segment lost 0 bases and the J segment 5 bases; nucleotides outside the gene matches: 4. The CDR3 spans 15 residues. Germline CDR1 reads MNHNS; CDR2 reads SASEGT. The CDR3 sequence is CASSEAGGAYQPQHF. Written as DNA, the CDR3 is TGTGCCAGCAGTGAAGCAGGGGGCGCATATCAGCCCCAGCATTTT.

With regard to this clone: The junction differs from germline at one of its ends, possibly a read error. This chain joins TRBV6-6 and TRBJ1-5; D is possibly TRBD1 (5 bases). Germline-derived CDR1 and CDR2 are MNHNY and SVGAGI (reference sequence). The CDR3 has 14 residues. CDR3 DNA sequence: TGTGCCAGCAGTTACCGGACAAGTAATCAACCCCAGCATTTT. Translating gives CASSYRTSNQPQHF.